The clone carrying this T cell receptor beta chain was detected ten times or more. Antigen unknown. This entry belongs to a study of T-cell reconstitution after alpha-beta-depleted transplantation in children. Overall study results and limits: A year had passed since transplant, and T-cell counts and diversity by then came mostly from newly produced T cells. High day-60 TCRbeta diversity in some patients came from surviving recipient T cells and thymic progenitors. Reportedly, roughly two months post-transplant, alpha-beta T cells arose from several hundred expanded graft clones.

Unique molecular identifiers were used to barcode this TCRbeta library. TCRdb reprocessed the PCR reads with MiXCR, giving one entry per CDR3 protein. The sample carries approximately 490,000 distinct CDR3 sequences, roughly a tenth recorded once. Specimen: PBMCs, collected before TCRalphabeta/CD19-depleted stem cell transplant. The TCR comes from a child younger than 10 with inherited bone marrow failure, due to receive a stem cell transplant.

The CDR3 loop reads CASSLASASTFF. CDR3 nucleotides: TGTGCCAGCAGCTTAGCGTCGGCTAGCACCTTCTTC. This chain connects TRBV7-2 to TRBJ2-1, with D perhaps TRBD2 (5 bases). Per germline, CDR1 SGHTA and CDR2 FQGNSA. V was clipped by 0 bases and J by 16 bases, with 13 bases between them. The CDR3 loop spans 12 amino acids. Full variable domain (rest looked up from reference TRBV7-2 and TRBJ2-1): GAGVSQSPSNKVTEKGKDVELRCDPISGHTALYWYRQSLGQGLEFLIYFQGNSAPDKSGLPSDRFSAERTGGSVSTLTIQRTQQEDSAVYLCASSLASASTFFGPGTRLTVL.